This T cell receptor beta chain was identified in a study of T cell repertoires in ileal Crohn's disease. Time point here: proximal margin of the surgical specimen (macroscopically non-inflamed). Profiling relied on immunoSEQ multiplex PCR, and the TCRdb table lists in-frame clones only, not all of them. The sample has under 7,500 clones, about three quarters seen once; the top ten hold about 6%. The sample taken for sequencing was ileal tissue. The receptor's source is an adult with Crohn's disease.

The CDR3 DNA sequence: TGTGCCAGCATCGCTACGGGACCCCAAACGCAGTATTTT. Residues: CASIATGPQTQYF. The V gene is TRBV2, the J gene TRBJ2-3; D is tentatively TRBD1 or TRBD2 (5 bases each). Germline lookup yields CDR1 SNHLY and CDR2 FYNNEI. The ends were cut back, 7 bases at V and 9 bases at J, with 17 bases in the middle. The CDR3 runs 13 residues.